Following are 24 T cell receptor beta chains from one sample sequenced in a study of regulatory T cells in long-lasting Graves disease. Time point noted: newly diagnosed GD, antithyroid drugs for less than 3 months. PBMC-extracted RNA yielded the TCR library. HTBI primers from iRepertoire and Arm-PCR of CDR3 regions yielded the TCR beta libraries. TCRdb called the multiplex PCR reads again in MiXCR, with one record for every CDR3 protein. Among some 560,000 distinct CDR3 sequences listed, about 16% were seen once. These data were likewise used in another study, on T cells in Graves' hyperthyroidism and ophthalmopathy.

The source was peripheral blood mononuclear cells (PBMCs), collected at new diagnosis, from a patient treated with antithyroid drugs. Receptor source: a woman aged 40-65 years with Graves disease.

This clonotype occurred many times. The chain employs TRBV30 and TRBJ1-2; possible D gene TRBD1, 6 bases. Trimming took 4 bases from V and 4 from J, leaving 19 bases between them. The CDR3 is 15 residues long. Germline loops: CDR1 GTSNPN, CDR2 SVGIG (reference sequence). CDR3 in DNA: TGTGCCTGGACCGAAACAGGGCAACGGACCTATGGCTACACCTTC. This codes for CAWTETGQRTYGYTF.

This clonotype was seen a handful of times. The rearrangement joins TRBV10-3 to TRBJ2-2; D remains ambiguous. Trimming pared 2 bases from V and 6 bases from J, leaving 13 bases between. Germline lookup yields CDR1 ENHRY and CDR2 SYGVKD. The CDR3 totals 15 residues. CDR3 in amino acids: CAISEGARSPGELFF. The CDR3 DNA is TGTGCCATCAGTGAGGGAGCCAGGTCCCCCGGGGAGCTGTTTTTT.

DNA for the CDR3: TGTGCCAGCAGCTTGCCGGGACAGGAATACGAGCAGTACTTC. This gives the protein CASSLPGQEYEQYF. The rearrangement links TRBV5-6 to TRBJ2-7, with 8 positions matching TRBD1. J gave up 4 bases and V 1 base, and 4 bases lay outside the gene matches. This CDR3 is built from 14 residues. In germline, CDR1 is SGHDT, CDR2 YYEEEE.

On this clonotype itself: One junction end does not reproduce the germline sequence, and a read error may be involved. The chain recombines TRBV18 with TRBJ2-4; 12 bases match TRBD1. Germline V CDR1 and CDR2: KGHSH, LQKENI. The CDR3 totals 18 residues. CDR3 nucleotide sequence: TGTGCCAGCTCACCGGGACAGGGGGCGATCCGGGCCAGAAACATTCAGTACTTC. This gives the protein CASSPGQGAIRARNIQYF.

This clonotype was detected ten times or more. The chain employs TRBV11-3 and TRBJ2-7; unclear D gene. The CDR3 loop spans 14 amino acids. The V end was cut by 1 base, the J end by 0 bases, with 7 bases between. Germline CDR1 is SGHNT and CDR2 is YENEEA. CDR3 nucleotides: TGTGCCAGCAGCTTAGCCTTTAGCTCCTACGAGCAGTACTTC. Protein sequence: CASSLAFSSYEQYF.

This clonotype was detected ten times or more. This sequence joins TRBV2 and TRBJ2-1; possible D gene TRBD2, 6 bases. Germline CDR1 is SNHLY and CDR2 is FYNNEI. With 8 bases removed from V and 8 bases from J, the gap between germline ends came to 10 bases. CDR3 size: 11 residues. This CDR3 is CASRLGDEQFF. The CDR3, as DNA: TGTGCCAGCCGACTAGGGGATGAGCAGTTCTTC.

This clonotype turned up a few times. The chain couples TRBV4-1 to TRBJ2-1; TRBD2 aligns across 10 bases. This CDR3 is 18 amino acids long. CDR1 and CDR2 (germline): MGHRA, YSYEKL. Trimming removed 1 base from V and 9 bases from J; junction bases left unmatched: 15. For the CDR3, the DNA is TGCGCCAGCAGCCAAGCCTTGACGAGCGGGGGGGATCTTGGTGAGCAGTTCTTC. This translates into CASSQALTSGGDLGEQFF.

As concerns this clonotype: A read error may be the cause here, since a much bigger clone is one base away. The J gene is TRBJ1-1, the V gene TRBV24-1, with TRBD1 identical over 8 bases. Germline lookup yields CDR1 KGHDR and CDR2 SFDVKD. CDR3 length: 19 amino acids. The J segment lost 2 bases and the V segment lost 0 bases, leaving 13 bases of the junction unmatched. CDR3 loop: CATSDLQRQGIANNTEAFF. CDR3 nucleotide sequence: TGTGCCACCAGTGATTTGCAGAGACAGGGGATTGCCAACAACACTGAAGCTTTCTTT.

The sample holds a few counts of this clonotype. The junction shows a germline mismatch at one end, possibly a read error. This sequence joins TRBV29-1 and TRBJ1-5, with unresolved D. The CDR3 is made up of 13 amino acids. Germline V CDR1 and CDR2: SQVTM, ANQGSEA. The CDR3 protein is CSVEGSSGQPQHF. For the CDR3, the DNA is TGCAGCGTCGAAGGCTCATCGGGTCAGCCCCAGCATTTT.

This clonotype was recorded at least ten times. The chain couples TRBV7-9 to TRBJ2-7; possible D gene TRBD1, 6 bases. This CDR3 has 13 amino acids. The V gene's germline CDR1 is SEHNR and CDR2 FQNEAQ (reference sequence). V was pared by 4 bases and J by 7 bases, with 14 bases between. In nucleotides, the CDR3 is TGTGCCAGCAGCTCAGACCAGGGGTGGGAGCAGTACTTC. Translating gives CASSSDQGWEQYF.

This chain connects TRBV2 to TRBJ1-1; D gene ambiguous. Between the trimmed V and J ends, which lost 7 bases and 1 base, there was a span of 13 bases. Germline V CDR1 and CDR2: SNHLY, FYNNEI. This CDR3 is 14 amino acids long. In nucleotides, the CDR3 is TGTGCCAGCACCAAAACGGGAACGAACACTGAAGCTTTCTTT. Protein product: CASTKTGTNTEAFF.

This clonotype showed up just a few times. The chain links TRBV12-3 or TRBV12-4 to TRBJ1-3, with a weak D call TRBD1 (5 bases). The CDR3 loop spans 14 amino acids. The V gene lost 5 bases and the J gene lost 2 bases, with 10 bases spanning the gap. The CDR3 protein is CASSGGTTGNTIYF. CDR3 in DNA: TGTGCCAGCAGTGGAGGGACGACTGGAAACACCATATATTTT.

The chain has TRBV6-1 and TRBJ2-1; tentatively, D is TRBD2 (6 bases). In germline, CDR1 is MNHNS, CDR2 SASEGT. V lost 7 bases and J 4 bases, leaving 17 bases between the germline ends. The CDR3 is 15 amino acids. The CDR3 nucleotides read TGTGCCAGCACAGTATCACGGGGGAATTACAATGAGCAGTTCTTC. Translating gives CASTVSRGNYNEQFF.

This clonotype appeared a few times. Its ends do not fully match the called genes, so a read error is possible. The rearrangement links TRBV20-1 to TRBJ2-7; D not certain. The CDR3 is made up of 12 amino acids. CDR1 and CDR2 from the germline V gene are DFQATT and SNEGSKA (reference sequence). The DNA of the CDR3 is TGCAGTGCCCGACTTGGGATATACGAGCAGTGCTTC. Its translation is CSARLGIYEQCF.

This clonotype turned up a few times. V gene TRBV4-1 combines with J gene TRBJ2-7, with D possibly being TRBD1 or TRBD2 (7 bases each). V was pared by 3 bases and J by 2 bases, with 17 bases between. This CDR3 comprises 16 residues. Germline loops: CDR1 MGHRA, CDR2 YSYEKL. The CDR3 here is CASSQGGGQPTYEQYF. The CDR3 coding sequence is TGCGCCAGCAGCCAGGGGGGGGGACAGCCTACCTACGAGCAGTACTTC.

This clonotype has just one count. The CDR3 coding sequence is TGCGCCAGCAGCCAAGAGACAGGTGGCTATGGCTACACCTTC. Protein: CASSQETGGYGYTF. This chain links TRBV4-1 with TRBJ1-2; maybe TRBD1 (6 bases). Deletions cut 0 bases from V and 4 bases from J, with 9 bases between. The CDR3 is 14 amino acids. Germline values: CDR1 MGHRA, CDR2 YSYEKL.

This clonotype was recorded many times. The rearrangement uses TRBV18 and TRBJ1-2; D unclear. Between the trimmed V and J ends, which lost 10 bases and 2 bases, there was a span of 17 bases. This CDR3 comprises 14 residues. Germline-derived CDR1 and CDR2 are KGHSH and LQKENI. The CDR3 region is CATTGRANNYGYTF. CDR3 in DNA: TGTGCCACCACGGGGAGAGCTAACAACTATGGCTACACCTTC.

There are many counts of this clonotype. This rearrangement joins TRBV11-2 to TRBJ1-5; D unclear. V dropped 0 bases and J dropped 6 bases, with 6 bases sitting between them. The CDR3 has 13 residues. CDR1 and CDR2 from the germline V gene are SGHAT and FQNNGV. The CDR3 bases are TGTGCCAGCAGCTTAGATCTAACTCAGCCCCAGCATTTT. This encodes CASSLDLTQPQHF.

The chain joins TRBV9 to TRBJ1-6; perhaps TRBD1 as D (6 bases). This CDR3 contains 16 residues. Germline V gene lookup returns CDR1 SGDLS and CDR2 YYNGEE. V lost 0 bases and J 7 bases, leaving 14 bases between the germline ends. CDR3 nucleotides: TGTGCCAGCAGCGTAGACGGGGGGCTAGTGAATTCACCCCTCCACTTT. This sequence encodes CASSVDGGLVNSPLHF.

This clonotype occurred many times. The V and J genes are TRBV12-3 or TRBV12-4 and TRBJ1-5; D remains ambiguous. This CDR3 contains 12 residues. The V end lost 5 bases, the J end lost 6 bases, and 8 bases lay between the germline ends. The CDR3 bases are TGTGCCAGCAGTCAGAATCGTCAGCCCCAGCATTTT. Amino acids: CASSQNRQPQHF.

In its sample, this clonotype was seen a few times. The rearrangement uses TRBV7-2 and TRBJ1-6; D gene ambiguous. Germline V CDR1 and CDR2: SGHTA, FQGNSA. Trimming took off 1 base at V and 7 bases at J, with 11 bases between the two ends. There are 15 residues in the CDR3. The CDR3 reads CASSLEQNGNSPLHF. In DNA, the CDR3 is TGTGCCAGCAGCTTAGAGCAAAATGGAAATTCACCCCTCCACTTT.

This clonotype occurred a few times. An end of the junction differs from the germline gene, which may be a read error. The CDR3 loop is CASRGSSNYGYTF. The CDR3 DNA is TGTGCCAGCAGGGGCAGCTCTAATTATGGCTACACCTTC. The chain combines TRBV7-9 with TRBJ1-2, with D unclear. The CDR3 extends over 13 amino acids. Germline V CDR1 and CDR2: SEHNR, FQNEAQ (reference sequence).

This clonotype has more than one count but fewer than ten. J is TRBJ1-3 and V is TRBV9, with 7 bases aligning to TRBD1. The CDR3 runs 15 residues. V lost 4 bases, J lost 0 bases, and 4 bases stayed unmatched. Germline V gene lookup returns CDR1 SGDLS and CDR2 YYNGEE. CDR3 loop: CASSLTGDSGNTIYF. The CDR3 DNA is TGTGCCAGCAGCCTAACAGGGGACTCTGGAAACACCATATATTTT.

The V and J genes are TRBV28 and TRBJ2-4; maybe TRBD2 (5 bases). Germline V gene sequence: CDR1 MDHEN, CDR2 SYDVKM. The V end lost 10 bases, the J end lost 6 bases, and 25 bases lay between the germline ends. This CDR3 spans 16 amino acids. The CDR3 loop reads CATKRAPSLRANIQYF. The DNA for the CDR3 is TGTGCCACCAAGAGGGCCCCTTCACTCCGGGCAAACATTCAGTACTTC. The whole variable domain, remainder taken from reference TRBV28 and TRBJ2-4, is DVKVTQSSRYLVKRTGEKVFLECVQDMDHENMFWYRQDPGLGLRLIYFSYDVKMKEKGDIPEGYSVSREKKERFSLILESASTNQTSMYLCATKRAPSLRANIQYFGAGTRLSVL.